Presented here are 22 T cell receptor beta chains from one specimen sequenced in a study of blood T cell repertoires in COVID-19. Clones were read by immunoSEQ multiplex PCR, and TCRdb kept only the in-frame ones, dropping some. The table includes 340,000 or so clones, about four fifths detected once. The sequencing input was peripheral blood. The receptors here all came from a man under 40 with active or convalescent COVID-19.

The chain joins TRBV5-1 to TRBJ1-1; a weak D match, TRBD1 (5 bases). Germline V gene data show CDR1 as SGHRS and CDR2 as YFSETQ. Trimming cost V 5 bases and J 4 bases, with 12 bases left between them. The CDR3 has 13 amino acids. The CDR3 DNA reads TGCGCCAGCAGTTCCCAGGGTACCACTGAAGCTTTCTTT. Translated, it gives CASSSQGTTEAFF.

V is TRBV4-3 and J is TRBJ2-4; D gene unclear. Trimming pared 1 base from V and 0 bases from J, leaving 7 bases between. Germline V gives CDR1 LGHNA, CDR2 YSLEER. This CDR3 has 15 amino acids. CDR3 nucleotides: TGCGCCAGCAGCCAAGCTAGATTAGCCAAAAACATTCAGTACTTC. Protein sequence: CASSQARLAKNIQYF.

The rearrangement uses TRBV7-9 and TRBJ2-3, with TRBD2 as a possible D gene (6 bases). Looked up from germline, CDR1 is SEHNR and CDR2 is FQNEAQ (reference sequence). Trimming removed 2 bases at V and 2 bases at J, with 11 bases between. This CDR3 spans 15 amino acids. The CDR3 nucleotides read TGTGCCAGCAGCTTAAGCCGGGGGAACACAGATACGCAGTATTTT. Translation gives CASSLSRGNTDTQYF.

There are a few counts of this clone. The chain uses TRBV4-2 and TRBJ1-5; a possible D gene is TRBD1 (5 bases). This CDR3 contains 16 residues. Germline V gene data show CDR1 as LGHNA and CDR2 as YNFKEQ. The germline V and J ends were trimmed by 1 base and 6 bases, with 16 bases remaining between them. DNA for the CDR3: TGTGCCAGCAGCCAAGTATTTGGGCAGGGAGGTCAGCCCCAGCATTTT. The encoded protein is CASSQVFGQGGQPQHF.

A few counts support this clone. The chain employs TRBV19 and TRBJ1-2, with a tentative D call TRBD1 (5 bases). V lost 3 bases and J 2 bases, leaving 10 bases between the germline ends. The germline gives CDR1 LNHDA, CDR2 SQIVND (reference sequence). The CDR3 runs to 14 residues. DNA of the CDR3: TGTGCCAGTAGTATCCAGGGAGGAAACTATGGCTACACCTTC. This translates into CASSIQGGNYGYTF.

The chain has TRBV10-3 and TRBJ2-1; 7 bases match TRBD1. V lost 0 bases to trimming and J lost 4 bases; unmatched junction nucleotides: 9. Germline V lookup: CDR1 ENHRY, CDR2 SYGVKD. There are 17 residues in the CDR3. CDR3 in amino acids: CAISESSRQGSYNEQFF. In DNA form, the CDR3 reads TGTGCCATCAGTGAGTCTAGTCGACAGGGATCTTACAATGAGCAGTTCTTC.

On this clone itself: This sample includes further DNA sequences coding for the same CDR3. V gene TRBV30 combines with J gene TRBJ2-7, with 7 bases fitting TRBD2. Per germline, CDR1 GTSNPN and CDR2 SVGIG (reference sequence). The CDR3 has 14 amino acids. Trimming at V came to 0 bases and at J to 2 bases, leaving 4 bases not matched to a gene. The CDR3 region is CAWSVRGRAYEQYF. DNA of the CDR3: TGTGCCTGGAGTGTACGTGGGAGGGCCTACGAGCAGTACTTC.

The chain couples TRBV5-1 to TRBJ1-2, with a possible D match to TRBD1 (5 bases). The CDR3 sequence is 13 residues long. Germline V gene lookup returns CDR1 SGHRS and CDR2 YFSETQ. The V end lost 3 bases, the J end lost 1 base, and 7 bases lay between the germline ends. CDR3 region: CASSSDINYGYTF. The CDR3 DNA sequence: TGCGCCAGCAGCTCGGACATTAACTATGGCTACACCTTC.

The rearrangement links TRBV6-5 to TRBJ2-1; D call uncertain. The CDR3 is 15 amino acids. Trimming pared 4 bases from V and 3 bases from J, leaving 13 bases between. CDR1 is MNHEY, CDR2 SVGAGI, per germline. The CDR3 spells CASSSRGAFYNEQFF. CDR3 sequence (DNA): TGTGCCAGCAGTTCCCGAGGCGCATTCTACAATGAGCAGTTCTTC.

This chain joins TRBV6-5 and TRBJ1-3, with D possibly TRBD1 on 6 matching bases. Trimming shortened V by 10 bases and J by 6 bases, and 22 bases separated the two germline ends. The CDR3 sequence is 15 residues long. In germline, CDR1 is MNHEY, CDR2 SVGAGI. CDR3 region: CATNRGGGWQNTIYF. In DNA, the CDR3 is TGTGCCACCAACCGAGGGGGGGGGTGGCAAAACACCATATATTTT.

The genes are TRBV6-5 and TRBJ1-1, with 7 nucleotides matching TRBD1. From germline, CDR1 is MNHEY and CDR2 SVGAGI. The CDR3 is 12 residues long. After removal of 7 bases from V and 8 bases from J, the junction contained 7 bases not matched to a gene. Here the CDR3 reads CASKGAGPEAFF. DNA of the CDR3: TGTGCCAGCAAGGGGGCGGGCCCCGAAGCTTTCTTT.

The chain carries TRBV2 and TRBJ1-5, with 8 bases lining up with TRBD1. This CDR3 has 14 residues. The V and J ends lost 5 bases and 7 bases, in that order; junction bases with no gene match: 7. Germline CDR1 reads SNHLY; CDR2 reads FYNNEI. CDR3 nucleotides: TGTGCCAGCAGTTTTGGACAGGGCGGACAGCCCCAGCATTTT. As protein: CASSFGQGGQPQHF.

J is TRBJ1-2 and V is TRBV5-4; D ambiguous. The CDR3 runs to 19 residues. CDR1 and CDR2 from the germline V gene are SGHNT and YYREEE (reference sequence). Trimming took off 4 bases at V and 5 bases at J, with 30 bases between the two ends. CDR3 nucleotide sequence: TGTGCCAGCAGCCCTCGCCCGCGTGGCGGAGGAGGTGGACCTTATGGCTACACCTTC. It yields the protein CASSPRPRGGGGGPYGYTF.

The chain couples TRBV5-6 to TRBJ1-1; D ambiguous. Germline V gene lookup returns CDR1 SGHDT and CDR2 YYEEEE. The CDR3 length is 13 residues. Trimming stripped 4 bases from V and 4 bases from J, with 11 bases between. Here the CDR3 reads CASSPRHSTEAFF. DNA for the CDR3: TGTGCCAGCAGCCCGCGCCACAGCACTGAAGCTTTCTTT.

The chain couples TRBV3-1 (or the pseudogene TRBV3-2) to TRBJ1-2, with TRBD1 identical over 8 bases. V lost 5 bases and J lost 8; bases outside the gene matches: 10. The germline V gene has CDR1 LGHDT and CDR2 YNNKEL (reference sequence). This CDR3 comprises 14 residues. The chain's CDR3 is CASSYRGADGGYTF. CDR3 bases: TGTGCCAGCAGCTACAGGGGGGCAGATGGGGGCTACACCTTC.

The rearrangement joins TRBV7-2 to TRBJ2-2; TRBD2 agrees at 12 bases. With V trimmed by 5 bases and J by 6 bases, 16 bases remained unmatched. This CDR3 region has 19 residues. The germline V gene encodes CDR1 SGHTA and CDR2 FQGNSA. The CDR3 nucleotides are TGTGCCAGCAGCCCCTGGGGGGCCTCTAGCGGGAGGGGTTCCGGGGAGCTGTTTTTT. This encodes CASSPWGASSGRGSGELFF.

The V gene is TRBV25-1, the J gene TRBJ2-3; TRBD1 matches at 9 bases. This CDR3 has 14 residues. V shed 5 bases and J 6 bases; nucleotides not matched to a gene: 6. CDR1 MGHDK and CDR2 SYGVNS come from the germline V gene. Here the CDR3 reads CASSMTGGYDTQYF. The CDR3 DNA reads TGTGCCAGCAGTATGACAGGGGGGTACGATACGCAGTATTTT.

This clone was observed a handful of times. The CDR3 sequence: CASSPGLIYEQYF. The CDR3 DNA reads TGTGCCAGCAGCCCGGGACTCATATACGAGCAGTACTTC. The V and J genes are TRBV5-6 and TRBJ2-7; D possibly corresponds to TRBD2 (6 bases). With 4 bases removed from V and 4 bases from J, the gap between germline ends came to 12 bases. The germline gives CDR1 SGHDT, CDR2 YYEEEE. The length of the CDR3 is 13 residues.

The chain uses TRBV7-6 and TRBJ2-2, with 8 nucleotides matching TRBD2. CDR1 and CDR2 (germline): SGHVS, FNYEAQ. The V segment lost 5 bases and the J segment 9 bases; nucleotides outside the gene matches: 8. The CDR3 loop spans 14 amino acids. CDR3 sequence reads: CASSDAGGGRELFF. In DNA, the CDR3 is TGTGCCAGCAGCGACGCGGGAGGTGGTAGGGAGCTGTTTTTT.

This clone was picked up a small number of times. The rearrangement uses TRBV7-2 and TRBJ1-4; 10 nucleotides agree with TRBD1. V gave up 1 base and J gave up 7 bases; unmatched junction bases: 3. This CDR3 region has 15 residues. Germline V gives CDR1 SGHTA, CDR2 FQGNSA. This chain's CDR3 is CASSLGGQGGEKLFF. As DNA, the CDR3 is TGTGCCAGCAGCTTAGGAGGACAGGGGGGTGAAAAACTGTTTTTT.

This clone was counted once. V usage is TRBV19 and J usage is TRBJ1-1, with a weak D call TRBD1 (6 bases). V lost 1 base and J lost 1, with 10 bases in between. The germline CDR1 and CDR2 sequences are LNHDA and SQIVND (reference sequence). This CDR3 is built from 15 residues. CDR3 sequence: CASSIGPGENTEAFF. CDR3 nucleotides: TGTGCCAGTAGTATAGGTCCAGGGGAGAACACTGAAGCTTTCTTT.

The DNA for the CDR3 is TGTGCCAGCAGCCTACACAGCTCGAGCAATCAGCCCCAGCATTTT. Translation gives CASSLHSSSNQPQHF. This chain uses TRBV7-2 with TRBJ1-5; D is undetermined. Germline V gives CDR1 SGHTA, CDR2 FQGNSA. The CDR3 spans 15 residues. V lost 5 bases, J lost 1 base, and 12 bases lay in between.